The clone carrying this TCR beta chain was observed once. Original processing methods: Estimates of nucleated cell counts were drawn from the amplification of reference gene primers. The table came from immunoSEQ multiplex PCR; TCRdb's copy has only in-frame clones and leaves some out. V and J calls plus clone size are reproduced from that table; the DNA served to infer D and trimming. The sample yields about 400,000 clones, roughly 87% seen once. Participants, about 18 to 95 years old, spanned about 26 US areas. This record comes from a study of blood T cell repertoires in COVID-19. Study overall: Researchers got acute and convalescent COVID-19 samples from the United States, Italy and Spain. Nucleic acid was either cDNA or gDNA, and it came from T cells, B-cell-depleted T cells, or PBMCs.

This CDR3 has 14 residues. The germline CDR1 and CDR2 sequences are SGHNT and YYREEE (reference sequence). V lost 2 bases and J lost 5; bases outside the gene matches: 4. The sequenced sample consisted of PBMCs or T cells enriched from blood (not recorded which). The rearrangement joins TRBV5-4 to TRBJ2-7; 10 bases match TRBD2. The TCR sequence derives from a woman under 30 with acute COVID-19. The CDR3 DNA is TGTGCCAGCAGCTTCTCCGGGACTAGCGACGAGCAGTACTTC. Amino acid sequence: CASSFSGTSDEQYF.